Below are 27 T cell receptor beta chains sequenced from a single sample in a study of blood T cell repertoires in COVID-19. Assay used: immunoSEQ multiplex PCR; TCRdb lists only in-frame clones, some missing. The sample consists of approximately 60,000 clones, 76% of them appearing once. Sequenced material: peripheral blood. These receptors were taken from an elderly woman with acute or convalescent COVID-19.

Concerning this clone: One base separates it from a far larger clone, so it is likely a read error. The DNA of the CDR3 is TGCAGGGGGGGGGCGTCCTACAATGAGCAGTTCTTC. Translation: CRGGASYNEQFF. The J gene is TRBJ2-1, the V gene TRBV29-1; D is possibly TRBD2 (7 bases). CDR1 is SQVTM and CDR2 is ANQGSEA in the germline V gene. CDR3 length: 12 residues.

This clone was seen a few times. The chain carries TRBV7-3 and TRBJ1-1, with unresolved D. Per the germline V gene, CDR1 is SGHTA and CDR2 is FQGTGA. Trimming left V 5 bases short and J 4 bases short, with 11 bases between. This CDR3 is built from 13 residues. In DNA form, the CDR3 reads TGTGCCAGCAGCGCTACCTCTGGCACTGAAGCTTTCTTT. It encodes CASSATSGTEAFF.

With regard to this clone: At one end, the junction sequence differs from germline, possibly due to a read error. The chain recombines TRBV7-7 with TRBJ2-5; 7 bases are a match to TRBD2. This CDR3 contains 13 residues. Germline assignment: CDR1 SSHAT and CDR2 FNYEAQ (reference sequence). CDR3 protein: CASSSGLGETQYF. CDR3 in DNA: TGTGCTAGCAGCTCCGGACTAGGCGAGACCCAGTACTTC.

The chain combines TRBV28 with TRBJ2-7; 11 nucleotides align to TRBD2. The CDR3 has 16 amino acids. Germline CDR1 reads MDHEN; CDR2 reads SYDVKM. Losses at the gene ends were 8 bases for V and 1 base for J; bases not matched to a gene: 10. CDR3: CASSSGRLQLSYEQYF. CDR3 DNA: TGTGCCAGCTCTAGCGGGAGGCTCCAGCTATCCTACGAGCAGTACTTC.

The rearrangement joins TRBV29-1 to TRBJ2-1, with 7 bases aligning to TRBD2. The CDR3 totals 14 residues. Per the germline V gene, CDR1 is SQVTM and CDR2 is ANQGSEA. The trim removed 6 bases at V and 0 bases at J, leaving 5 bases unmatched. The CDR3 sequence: CSVWGGGSYNEQFF. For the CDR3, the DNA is TGCAGCGTGTGGGGGGGTGGCTCCTACAATGAGCAGTTCTTC.

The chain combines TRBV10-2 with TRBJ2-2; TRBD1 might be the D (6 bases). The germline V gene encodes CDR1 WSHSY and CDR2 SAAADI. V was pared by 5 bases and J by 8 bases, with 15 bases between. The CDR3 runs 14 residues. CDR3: CASSRDIYVGELFF. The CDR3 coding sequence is TGCGCCAGCAGTAGGGACATATACGTAGGGGAGCTGTTTTTT.

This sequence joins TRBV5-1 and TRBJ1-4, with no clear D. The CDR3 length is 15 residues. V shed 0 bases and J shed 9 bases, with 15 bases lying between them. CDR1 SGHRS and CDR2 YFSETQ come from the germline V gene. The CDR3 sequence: CASSLGTDDGQKLFF. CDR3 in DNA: TGCGCCAGCAGCTTGGGTACAGACGATGGCCAAAAACTGTTTTTT.

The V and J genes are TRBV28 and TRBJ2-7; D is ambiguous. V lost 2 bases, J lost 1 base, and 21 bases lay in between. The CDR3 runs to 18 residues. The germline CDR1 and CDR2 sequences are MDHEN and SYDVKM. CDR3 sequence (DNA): TGTGCCAGCAGTTTACTCTTGCAGGTAGGCGCCAGATCCTACGAGCAGTACTTC. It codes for CASSLLLQVGARSYEQYF.

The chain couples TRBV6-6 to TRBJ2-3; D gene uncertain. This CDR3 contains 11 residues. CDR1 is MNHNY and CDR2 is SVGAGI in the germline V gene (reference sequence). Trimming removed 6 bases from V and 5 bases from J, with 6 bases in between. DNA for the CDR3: TGTGCCAGCAGCCCCGGAGATACGCAGTATTTT. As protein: CASSPGDTQYF.

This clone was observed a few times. CDR3 sequence: CASSPDNSPLHF. In nucleotides, the CDR3 is TGTGCCAGCAGTCCGGATAATTCACCCCTCCACTTT. V and J are TRBV9 and TRBJ1-6; D gene ambiguous. The germline V and J ends were trimmed by 5 bases and 5 bases, with 5 bases remaining between them. Germline V gene sequence: CDR1 SGDLS, CDR2 YYNGEE. The CDR3 totals 12 residues. The variable domain in full, with the rest retrieved from reference TRBV9 and TRBJ1-6, is DSGVTQTPKHLITATGQRVTLRCSPRSGDLSVYWYQQSLDQGLQFLIQYYNGEERAKGNILERFSAQQFPDLHSELNLSSLELGDSALYFCASSPDNSPLHFGNGTRLTVT.

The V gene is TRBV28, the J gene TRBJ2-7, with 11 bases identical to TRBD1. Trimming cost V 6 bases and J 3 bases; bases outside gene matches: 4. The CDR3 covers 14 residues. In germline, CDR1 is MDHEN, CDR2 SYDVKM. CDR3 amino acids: CASREGQGVYEQYF. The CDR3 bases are TGTGCCAGCAGGGAGGGACAGGGGGTCTACGAGCAGTACTTC. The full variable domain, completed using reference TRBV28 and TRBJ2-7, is DVKVTQSSRYLVKRTGEKVFLECVQDMDHENMFWYRQDPGLGLRLIYFSYDVKMKEKGDIPEGYSVSREKKERFSLILESASTNQTSMYLCASREGQGVYEQYFGPGTRLTVT.

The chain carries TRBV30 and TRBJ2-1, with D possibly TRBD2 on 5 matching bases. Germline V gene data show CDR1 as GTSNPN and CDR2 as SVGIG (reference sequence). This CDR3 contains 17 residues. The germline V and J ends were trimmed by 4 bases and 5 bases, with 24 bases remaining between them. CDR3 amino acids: CAWTLGLLAAPNNEQFF. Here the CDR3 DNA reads TGTGCCTGGACGCTAGGACTCCTAGCTGCGCCCAACAATGAGCAGTTCTTC.

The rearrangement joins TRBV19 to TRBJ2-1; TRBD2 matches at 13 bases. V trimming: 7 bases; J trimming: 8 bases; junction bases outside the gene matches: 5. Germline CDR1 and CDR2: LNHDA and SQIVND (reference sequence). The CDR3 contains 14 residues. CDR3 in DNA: TGTGCCAGTACCGTACTAGCGGGAGGGCATGAGCAGTTCTTC. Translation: CASTVLAGGHEQFF.

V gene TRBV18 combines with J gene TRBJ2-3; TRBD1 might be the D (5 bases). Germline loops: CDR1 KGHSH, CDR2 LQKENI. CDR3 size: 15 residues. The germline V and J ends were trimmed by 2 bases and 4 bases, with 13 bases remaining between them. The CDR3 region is CASSPSRQQSDTQYF. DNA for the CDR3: TGTGCCAGCTCACCATCGCGACAGCAGTCAGATACGCAGTATTTT.

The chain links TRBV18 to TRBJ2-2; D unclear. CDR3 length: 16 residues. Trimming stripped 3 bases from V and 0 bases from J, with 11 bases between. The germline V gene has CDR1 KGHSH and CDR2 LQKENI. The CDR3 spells CASSPKQSANTGELFF. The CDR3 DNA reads TGTGCCAGCTCACCTAAACAGTCCGCGAACACCGGGGAGCTGTTTTTT.

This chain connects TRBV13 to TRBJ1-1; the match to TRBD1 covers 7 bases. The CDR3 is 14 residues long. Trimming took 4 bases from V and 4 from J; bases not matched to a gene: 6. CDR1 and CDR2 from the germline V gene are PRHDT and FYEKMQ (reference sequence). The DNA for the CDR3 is TGTGCCAGCAGCTCCCAGACAGGGTTCACTGAAGCTTTCTTT. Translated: CASSSQTGFTEAFF. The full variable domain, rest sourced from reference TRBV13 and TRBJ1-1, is AAGVIQSPRHLIKEKRETATLKCYPIPRHDTVYWYQQGPGQDPQFLISFYEKMQSDKGSIPDRFSAQQFSDYHSELNMSSLELGDSALYFCASSSQTGFTEAFFGQGTRLTVV.

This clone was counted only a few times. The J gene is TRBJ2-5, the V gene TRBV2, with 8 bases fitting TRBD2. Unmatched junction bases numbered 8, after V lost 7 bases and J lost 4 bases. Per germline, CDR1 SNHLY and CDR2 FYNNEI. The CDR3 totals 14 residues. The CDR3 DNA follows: TGTGCCAGCAAAGCGGGAGTCCGGGGAGAGACCCAGTACTTC. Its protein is CASKAGVRGETQYF.

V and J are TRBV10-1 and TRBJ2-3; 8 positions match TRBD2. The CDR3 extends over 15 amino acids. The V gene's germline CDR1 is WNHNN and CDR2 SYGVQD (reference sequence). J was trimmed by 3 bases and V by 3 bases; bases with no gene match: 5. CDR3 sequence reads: CASSDVAGRTDTQYF. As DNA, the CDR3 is TGCGCCAGCAGTGATGTAGCGGGAAGGACAGATACGCAGTATTTT.

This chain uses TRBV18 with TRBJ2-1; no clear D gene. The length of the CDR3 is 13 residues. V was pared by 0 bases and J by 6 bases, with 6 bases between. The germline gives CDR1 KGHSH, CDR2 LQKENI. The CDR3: CASSPPGFNEQFF. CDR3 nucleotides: TGTGCCAGCTCACCACCCGGGTTCAATGAGCAGTTCTTC.

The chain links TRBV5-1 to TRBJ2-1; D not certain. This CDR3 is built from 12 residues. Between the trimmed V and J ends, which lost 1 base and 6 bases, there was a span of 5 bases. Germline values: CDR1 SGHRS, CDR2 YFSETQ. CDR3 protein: CASSLKPNEQFF. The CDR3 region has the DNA TGCGCCAGCAGCTTGAAGCCCAATGAGCAGTTCTTC.

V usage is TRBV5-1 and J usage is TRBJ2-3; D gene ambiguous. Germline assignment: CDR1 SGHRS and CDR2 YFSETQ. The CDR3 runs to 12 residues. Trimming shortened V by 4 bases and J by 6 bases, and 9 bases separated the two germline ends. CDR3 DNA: TGCGCCAGCAGCACCGTGGAGGATACGCAGTATTTT. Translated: CASSTVEDTQYF.

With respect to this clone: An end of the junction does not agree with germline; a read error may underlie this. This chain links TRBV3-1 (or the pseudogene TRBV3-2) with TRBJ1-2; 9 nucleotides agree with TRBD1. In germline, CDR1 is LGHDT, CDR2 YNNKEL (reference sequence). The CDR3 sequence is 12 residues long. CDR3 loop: CASSLWTGDLLF. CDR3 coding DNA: TGTGCCAGCAGCCTTTGGACAGGGGATCTCCTTTTC.

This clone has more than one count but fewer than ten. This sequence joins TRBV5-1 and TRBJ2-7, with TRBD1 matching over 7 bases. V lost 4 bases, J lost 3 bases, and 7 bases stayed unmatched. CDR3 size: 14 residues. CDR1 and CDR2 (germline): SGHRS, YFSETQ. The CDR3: CASSPGQSYYEQYF. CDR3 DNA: TGCGCCAGCAGCCCGGGACAGTCCTACTACGAGCAGTACTTC.

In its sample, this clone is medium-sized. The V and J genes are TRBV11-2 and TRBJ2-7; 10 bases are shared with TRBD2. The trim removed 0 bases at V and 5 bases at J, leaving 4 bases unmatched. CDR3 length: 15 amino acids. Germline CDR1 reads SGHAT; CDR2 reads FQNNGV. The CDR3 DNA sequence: TGTGCCAGCAGCTTAGATCCCAGCGGGAGGGACGAGCAGTACTTC. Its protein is CASSLDPSGRDEQYF.

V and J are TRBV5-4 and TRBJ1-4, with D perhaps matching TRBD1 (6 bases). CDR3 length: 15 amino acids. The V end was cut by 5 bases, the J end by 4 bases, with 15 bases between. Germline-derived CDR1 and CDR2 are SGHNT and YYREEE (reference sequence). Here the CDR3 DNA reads TGTGCCAGCAGTTCCGGACAGACCTTTAATGAAAAACTGTTTTTT. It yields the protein CASSSGQTFNEKLFF.

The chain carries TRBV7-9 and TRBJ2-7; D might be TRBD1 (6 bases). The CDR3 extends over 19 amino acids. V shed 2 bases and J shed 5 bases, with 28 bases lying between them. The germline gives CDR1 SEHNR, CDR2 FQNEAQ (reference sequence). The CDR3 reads CASSLSGADSRAWGHEQYF. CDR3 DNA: TGTGCCAGCAGCTTATCTGGGGCGGACTCGAGAGCCTGGGGGCACGAGCAGTACTTC. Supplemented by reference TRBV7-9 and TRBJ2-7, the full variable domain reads DTGVSQNPRHKITKRGQNVTFRCDPISEHNRLYWYRQTLGQGPEFLTYFQNEAQLEKSRLLSDRFSAERPKGSFSTLEIQRTEQGDSAMYLCASSLSGADSRAWGHEQYFGPGTRLTVT.

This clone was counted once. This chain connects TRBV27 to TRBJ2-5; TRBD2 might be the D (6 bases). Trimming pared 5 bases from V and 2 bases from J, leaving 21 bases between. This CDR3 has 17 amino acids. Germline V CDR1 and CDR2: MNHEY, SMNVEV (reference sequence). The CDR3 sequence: CASSPRSSTGSQETQYF. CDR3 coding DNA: TGTGCCAGCAGTCCCCGAAGCTCCACCGGGAGTCAAGAGACCCAGTACTTC.